One sample yielded the 17 T cell receptor beta chains listed below, sequenced in a study of shared T cell receptors in the human thymus. Sequencing used immunoSEQ multiplex PCR; TCRdb keeps in-frame clones, though not all of them. The sample carries fewer than 700,000 clones, around 87% recorded once. Separately, the same data were catalogued under a study of human thymus T cells.

The specimen was thymocytes. Receptors were obtained from a boy under two years old with a congenital heart defect.

The chain couples TRBV27 to TRBJ2-1; a possible D gene is TRBD1 (5 bases). This CDR3 region has 14 residues. The ends were cut back, 2 bases at V and 6 bases at J, with 11 bases in the middle. CDR1 and CDR2 from the germline V gene are MNHEY and SMNVEV (reference sequence). The CDR3 region is CASSLLGARNEQFF. For the CDR3, the DNA is TGTGCCAGCAGTTTACTAGGGGCCCGCAATGAGCAGTTCTTC.

This chain uses TRBV30 with TRBJ1-2; TRBD1 agrees at 7 bases. Per germline, CDR1 GTSNPN and CDR2 SVGIG (reference sequence). The J segment lost 8 bases and the V segment lost 5 bases, leaving 5 bases of the junction unmatched. The CDR3 runs 11 residues. CDR3 sequence: CAWYQGGGYTF. The DNA for the CDR3 is TGTGCCTGGTATCAGGGGGGAGGCTACACCTTC.

V usage is TRBV28 and J usage is TRBJ2-5; weak D call: TRBD1 (6 bases). Trimming stripped 6 bases from V and 5 bases from J, with 22 bases between. The CDR3 spans 16 residues. Per germline, CDR1 MDHEN and CDR2 SYDVKM. The CDR3 coding sequence is TGTGCCAGCAGCCCCGGGGTGGGGGCCCGCGGGGAGACCCAGTACTTC. It yields the protein CASSPGVGARGETQYF.

The rearrangement uses TRBV7-8 and TRBJ2-7; 10 nucleotides line up with TRBD2. J was trimmed by 4 bases and V by 0 bases; bases with no gene match: 6. The CDR3 is 16 amino acids. Germline CDR1 and CDR2: SGHVS and FQNEAQ. CDR3 protein: CASSLAPAGGMYEQYF. The CDR3 nucleotides are TGTGCCAGCAGCTTAGCTCCAGCGGGAGGGATGTACGAGCAGTACTTC.

This chain joins TRBV7-6 and TRBJ2-7; D is ambiguous. Trimming shortened V by 1 base and J by 3 bases, and 10 bases separated the two germline ends. The CDR3 extends over 14 amino acids. The V gene's germline CDR1 is SGHVS and CDR2 FNYEAQ. CDR3 DNA sequence: TGTGCCAGCAGCTTAGACCGGCAGGACTACGAGCAGTACTTC. It is translated as CASSLDRQDYEQYF.

The rearrangement uses TRBV7-2 and TRBJ2-7; 8 bases map to TRBD2. V lost 5 bases to trimming and J lost 3 bases; unmatched junction nucleotides: 15. The CDR3 totals 17 residues. Per germline, CDR1 SGHTA and CDR2 FQGNSA. The CDR3 loop is CASSTGEREISFYEQYF. The CDR3 DNA reads as TGTGCCAGCAGCACGGGCGAGCGGGAGATTAGTTTCTACGAGCAGTACTTC.

The genes are TRBV12-5 and TRBJ2-1, with 10 positions matching TRBD2. The CDR3 spans 16 residues. V was pared by 4 bases and J by 8 bases, with 11 bases of the junction left unmatched. The V gene's germline CDR1 is LGHNT and CDR2 FRNRAP. CDR3 protein: CASGSPASGRADEQFF. In nucleotides, the CDR3 is TGTGCTAGTGGTTCCCCAGCAAGCGGGAGGGCCGATGAGCAGTTCTTC.

The CDR3, as DNA: TGTGCCACCAGCCCCCACAGGGTGAGGGGGGCCAACGTCCTGACTTTC. Its translation: CATSPHRVRGANVLTF. This sequence joins TRBV15 and TRBJ2-6, with a weak D call TRBD1 (6 bases). CDR3 length: 16 amino acids. The V end lost 5 bases, the J end lost 4 bases, and 15 bases lay between the germline ends. Germline V gene data show CDR1 as LNHNV and CDR2 as YYDKDF (reference sequence).

The J gene is TRBJ1-2, the V gene TRBV6-1, with TRBD1 as a possible D gene (5 bases). There are 16 residues in the CDR3. Germline V gene data show CDR1 as MNHNS and CDR2 as SASEGT. V was cut by 3 bases and J by 1 base, with 15 bases left in between. CDR3: CASSDFSGASNYGYTF. The CDR3 nucleotides read TGTGCCAGCAGTGACTTTAGCGGGGCCAGTAACTATGGCTACACCTTC.

CDR3 DNA: TGTGCCAGCAGCCAGGACAAAGCGGGAGCGGGGGAGACCCAGTACTTC. Protein: CASSQDKAGAGETQYF. V is TRBV14 and J is TRBJ2-5; 8 bases are a match to TRBD2. The CDR3 is 16 amino acids. J gave up 5 bases and V 3 bases, and 11 bases lay outside the gene matches. Germline V gene data show CDR1 as SGHDN and CDR2 as FVKESK.

The CDR3 loop is CASSAGSGTGELFF. The CDR3 bases are TGTGCCAGCAGTGCGGGTTCGGGGACCGGGGAGCTGTTTTTT. The genes are TRBV28 and TRBJ2-2, with D perhaps TRBD2 (5 bases). V gave up 5 bases and J gave up 5 bases, with 12 bases separating them. Per the germline V gene, CDR1 is MDHEN and CDR2 is SYDVKM. There are 14 residues in the CDR3.

The rearrangement links TRBV5-4 to TRBJ2-1; 7 bases map to TRBD2. V dropped 4 bases and J dropped 10; count of bases not matched to a gene: 5. This CDR3 has 12 amino acids. Per the germline V gene, CDR1 is SGHNT and CDR2 is YYREEE (reference sequence). CDR3 sequence reads: CASSHSGREQFF. In DNA form, the CDR3 reads TGTGCCAGCAGCCATAGCGGGCGGGAGCAGTTCTTC. Full variable domain (remainder filled in from reference TRBV5-4 and TRBJ2-1): ETGVTQSPTHLIKTRGQQVTLRCSSQSGHNTVSWYQQALGQGPQFIFQYYREEENGRGNFPPRFSGLQFPNYSSELNVNALELDDSALYLCASSHSGREQFFGPGTRLTVL.

This clone was observed a few times. This chain connects TRBV4-1 to TRBJ2-2, with TRBD2 as a possible D gene (5 bases). V was cut by 0 bases and J by 7 bases, with 9 bases left in between. Per germline, CDR1 MGHRA and CDR2 YSYEKL. The CDR3 consists of 14 residues. The CDR3: CASSQEMEDGELFF. CDR3 in DNA: TGCGCCAGCAGCCAAGAAATGGAGGACGGGGAGCTGTTTTTT.

This chain joins TRBV4-1 and TRBJ1-2, with D possibly matching TRBD1 (6 bases). Between the trimmed V and J ends, which lost 3 bases and 4 bases, there was a span of 18 bases. Germline CDR1 and CDR2: MGHRA and YSYEKL. There are 16 residues in the CDR3. The CDR3 reads CASSQSLRDTFYGYTF. DNA of the CDR3: TGCGCCAGCAGCCAGAGCCTCCGGGACACCTTCTATGGCTACACCTTC.

The gene calls are TRBV28 and TRBJ1-1; D is undetermined. V dropped 3 bases and J dropped 7 bases, with 9 bases sitting between them. This CDR3 spans 12 amino acids. Germline-derived CDR1 and CDR2 are MDHEN and SYDVKM. CDR3 in amino acids: CASSFSGNEAFF. DNA of the CDR3: TGTGCCAGCAGTTTCTCGGGTAATGAAGCTTTCTTT.

The J gene is TRBJ2-7, the V gene TRBV27; weak D call: TRBD2 (6 bases). Germline CDR1 reads MNHEY; CDR2 reads SMNVEV (reference sequence). V lost 7 bases to trimming and J lost 5 bases, with 18 bases between them. The CDR3 totals 14 residues. The DNA of the CDR3 is TGTGCCAGCACCCTTGCCAGCGGGTCAGACGAGCAGTACTTC. It codes for CASTLASGSDEQYF.

This chain connects TRBV9 to TRBJ2-1; 7 positions match TRBD2. This CDR3 region has 16 residues. V shed 0 bases, J shed 12 bases, and the junction held 15 bases outside the gene matches. Germline CDR1 reads SGDLS; CDR2 reads YYNGEE. The CDR3 DNA reads TGTGCCAGCAGCGTAGCCTCTAGCGGTCCCTATCGGGGGCAGTTCTTC. Its translation is CASSVASSGPYRGQFF.